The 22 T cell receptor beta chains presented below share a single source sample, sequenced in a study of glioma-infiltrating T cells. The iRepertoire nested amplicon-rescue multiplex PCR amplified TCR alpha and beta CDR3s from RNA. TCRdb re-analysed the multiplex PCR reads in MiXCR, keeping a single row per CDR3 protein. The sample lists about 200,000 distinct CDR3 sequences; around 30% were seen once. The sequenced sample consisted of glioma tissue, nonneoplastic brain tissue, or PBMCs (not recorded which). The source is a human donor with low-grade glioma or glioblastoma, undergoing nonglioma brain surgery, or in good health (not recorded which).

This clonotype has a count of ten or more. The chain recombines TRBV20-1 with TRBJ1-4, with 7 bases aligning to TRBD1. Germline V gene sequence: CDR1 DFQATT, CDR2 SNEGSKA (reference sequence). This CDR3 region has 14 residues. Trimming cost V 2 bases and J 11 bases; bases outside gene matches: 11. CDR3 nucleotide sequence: TGCAGTGCTAGATCCGACAGGGTTGGGGACAAACTGTTTTTT. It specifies CSARSDRVGDKLFF.

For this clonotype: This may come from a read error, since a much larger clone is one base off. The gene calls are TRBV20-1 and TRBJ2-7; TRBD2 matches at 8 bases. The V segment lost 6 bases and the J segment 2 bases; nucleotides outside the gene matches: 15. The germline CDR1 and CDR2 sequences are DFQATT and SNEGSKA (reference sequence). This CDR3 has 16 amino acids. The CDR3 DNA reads TGCAGTGCCCCCGGGACTAGAGGGAGGGAACCCTACGAGCAGTACTTC. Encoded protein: CSAPGTRGREPYEQYF.

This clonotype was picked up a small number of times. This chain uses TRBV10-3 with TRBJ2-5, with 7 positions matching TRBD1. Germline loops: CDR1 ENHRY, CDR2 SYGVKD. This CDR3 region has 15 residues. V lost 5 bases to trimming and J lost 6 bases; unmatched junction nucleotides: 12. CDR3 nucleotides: TGTGCCATCAGTAGACAGGGAAATCGCCCCCAGACCCAGTACTTC. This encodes CAISRQGNRPQTQYF.

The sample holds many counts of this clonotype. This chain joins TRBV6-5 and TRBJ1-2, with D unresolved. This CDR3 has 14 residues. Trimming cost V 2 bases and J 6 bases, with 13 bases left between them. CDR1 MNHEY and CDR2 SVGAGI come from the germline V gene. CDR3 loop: CASSYARAGNGYTF. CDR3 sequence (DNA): TGTGCCAGCAGTTACGCCCGGGCCGGCAATGGCTACACCTTC.

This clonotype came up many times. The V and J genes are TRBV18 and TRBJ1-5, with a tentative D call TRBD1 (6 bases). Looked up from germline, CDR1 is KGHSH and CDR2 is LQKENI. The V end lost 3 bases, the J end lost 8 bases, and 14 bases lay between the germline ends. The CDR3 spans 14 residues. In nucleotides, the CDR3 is TGTGCCAGCTCACCGGGGCAGGGGCAGGAGCCCCAGCATTTT. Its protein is CASSPGQGQEPQHF.

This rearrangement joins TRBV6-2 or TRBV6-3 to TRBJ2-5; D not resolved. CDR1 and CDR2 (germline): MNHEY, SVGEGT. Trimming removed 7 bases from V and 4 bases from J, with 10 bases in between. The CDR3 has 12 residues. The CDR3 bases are TGTGCCAGCAAAAACCCCTCAGAGACCCAGTACTTC. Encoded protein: CASKNPSETQYF.

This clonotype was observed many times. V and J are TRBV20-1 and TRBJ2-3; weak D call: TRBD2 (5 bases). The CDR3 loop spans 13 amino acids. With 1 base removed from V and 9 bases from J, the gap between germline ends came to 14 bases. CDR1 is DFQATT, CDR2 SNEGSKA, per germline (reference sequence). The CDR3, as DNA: TGCAGTGCTAGAGCTTCTAGCAGAGACACGCAGTATTTT. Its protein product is CSARASSRDTQYF.

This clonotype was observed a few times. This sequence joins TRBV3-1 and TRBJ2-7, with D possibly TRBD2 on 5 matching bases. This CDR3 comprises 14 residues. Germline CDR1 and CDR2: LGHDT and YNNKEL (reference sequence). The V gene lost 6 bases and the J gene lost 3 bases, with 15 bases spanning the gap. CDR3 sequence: CASRFAGNIYEQYF. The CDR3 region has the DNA TGTGCCAGCAGATTCGCCGGGAACATCTACGAGCAGTACTTC.

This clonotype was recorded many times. The CDR3 loop is CASSQGPASGSYNEQFF. DNA for the CDR3: TGCGCCAGCAGCCAAGGTCCGGCTAGCGGGAGTTACAATGAGCAGTTCTTC. The genes are TRBV4-1 and TRBJ2-1; 10 bases line up with TRBD2. From germline, CDR1 is MGHRA and CDR2 YSYEKL. The CDR3 is 17 amino acids. V was clipped by 1 base and J by 4 bases; unmatched bases: 7.

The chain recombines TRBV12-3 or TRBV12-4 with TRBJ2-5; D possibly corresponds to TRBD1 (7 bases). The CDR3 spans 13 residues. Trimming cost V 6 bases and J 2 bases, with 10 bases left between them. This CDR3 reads CASRPGGQETQYF. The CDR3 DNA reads TGTGCCAGCAGACCAGGGGGGCAAGAGACCCAGTACTTC.

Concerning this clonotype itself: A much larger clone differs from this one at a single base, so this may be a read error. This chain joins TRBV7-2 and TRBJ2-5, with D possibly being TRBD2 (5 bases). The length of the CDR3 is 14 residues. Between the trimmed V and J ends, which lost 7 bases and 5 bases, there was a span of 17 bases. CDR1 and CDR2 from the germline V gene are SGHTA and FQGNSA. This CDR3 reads CASTTTIKRETQYF. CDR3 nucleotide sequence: TGTGCCAGCACCACGACTATTAAAAGGGAGACCCAGTACTTC.

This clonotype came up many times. Here the CDR3 reads CASRGGNTDTQYF. For the CDR3, the DNA is TGCGCCAGCAGGGGGGGAAACACAGATACGCAGTATTTT. V and J are TRBV4-3 and TRBJ2-3; maybe TRBD2 (6 bases). This CDR3 contains 13 residues. Germline loops: CDR1 LGHNA, CDR2 YSLEER. V shed 6 bases and J shed 2 bases, with 9 bases lying between them.

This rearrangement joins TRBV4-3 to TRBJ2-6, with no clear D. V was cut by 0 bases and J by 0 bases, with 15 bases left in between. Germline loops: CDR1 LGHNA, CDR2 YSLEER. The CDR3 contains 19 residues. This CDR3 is CASSQDLYDGYSGANVLTF. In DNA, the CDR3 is TGCGCCAGCAGCCAAGATCTTTATGACGGATACTCTGGGGCCAACGTCCTGACTTTC.

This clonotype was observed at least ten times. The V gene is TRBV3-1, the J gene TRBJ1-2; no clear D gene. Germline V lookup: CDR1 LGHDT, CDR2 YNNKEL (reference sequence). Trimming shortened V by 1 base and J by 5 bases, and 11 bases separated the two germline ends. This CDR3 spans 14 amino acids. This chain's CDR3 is CASSQVSRRYGYTF. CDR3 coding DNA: TGTGCCAGCAGCCAAGTTAGCCGTAGGTATGGCTACACCTTC.

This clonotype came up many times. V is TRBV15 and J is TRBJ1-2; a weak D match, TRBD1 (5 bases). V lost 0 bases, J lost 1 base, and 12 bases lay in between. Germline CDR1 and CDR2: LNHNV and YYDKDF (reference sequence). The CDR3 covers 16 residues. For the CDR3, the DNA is TGTGCCACCAGCAGAGATCCCCGAGACAGTAACTATGGCTACACCTTC. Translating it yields CATSRDPRDSNYGYTF.

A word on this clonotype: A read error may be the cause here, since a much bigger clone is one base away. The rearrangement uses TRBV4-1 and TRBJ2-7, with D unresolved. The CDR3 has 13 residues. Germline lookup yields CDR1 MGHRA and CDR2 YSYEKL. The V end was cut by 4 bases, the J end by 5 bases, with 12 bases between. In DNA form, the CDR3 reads TGCGCCAGCAGCCCCTCAAGCAGCGACGAGCAGTACTTC. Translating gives CASSPSSSDEQYF.

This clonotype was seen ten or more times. CDR3 nucleotide sequence: TGTGCCAGCAGTCGAGCGGACAGGGTTGATCAGCCCCAGCATTTT. Protein sequence: CASSRADRVDQPQHF. V is TRBV27 and J is TRBJ1-5; 8 bases are shared with TRBD1. V dropped 5 bases and J dropped 5; count of bases not matched to a gene: 8. CDR3 length: 15 amino acids. Germline loops: CDR1 MNHEY, CDR2 SMNVEV (reference sequence).

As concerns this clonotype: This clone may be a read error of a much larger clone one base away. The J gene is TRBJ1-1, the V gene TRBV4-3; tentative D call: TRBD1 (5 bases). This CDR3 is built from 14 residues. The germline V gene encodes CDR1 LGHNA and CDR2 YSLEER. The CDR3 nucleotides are TGCGCCAGCAGGCAAGAGGTTGGGACGGAGAAAGCTTTCTTT. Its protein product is CASRQEVGTEKAFF.

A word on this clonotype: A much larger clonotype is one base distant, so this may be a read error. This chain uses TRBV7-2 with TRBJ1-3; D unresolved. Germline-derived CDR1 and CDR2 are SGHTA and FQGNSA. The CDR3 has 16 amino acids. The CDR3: CASSLPGVSAGNTTYF. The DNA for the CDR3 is TGTGCCAGCAGCTTACCCGGGGTATCTGCTGGAAACACCACATATTTT.

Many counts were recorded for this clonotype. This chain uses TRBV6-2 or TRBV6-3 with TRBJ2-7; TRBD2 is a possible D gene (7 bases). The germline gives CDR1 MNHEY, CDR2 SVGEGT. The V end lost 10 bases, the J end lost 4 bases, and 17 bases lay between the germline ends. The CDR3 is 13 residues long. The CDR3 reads CATVDGGRYEQYF. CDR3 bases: TGTGCCACCGTCGACGGGGGGCGATACGAGCAGTACTTC.

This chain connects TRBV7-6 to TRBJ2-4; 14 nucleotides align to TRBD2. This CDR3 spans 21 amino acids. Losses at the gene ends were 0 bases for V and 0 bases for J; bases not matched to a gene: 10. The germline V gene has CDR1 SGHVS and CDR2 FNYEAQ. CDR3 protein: CASSLAPPGLAGELAKNIQYF. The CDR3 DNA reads TGTGCCAGCAGCTTAGCTCCCCCGGGACTAGCGGGAGAACTAGCCAAAAACATTCAGTACTTC.

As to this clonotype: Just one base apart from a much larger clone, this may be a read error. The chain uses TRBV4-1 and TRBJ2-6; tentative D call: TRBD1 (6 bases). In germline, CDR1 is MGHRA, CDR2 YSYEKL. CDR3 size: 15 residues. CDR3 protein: CASSATGSWANVLTF. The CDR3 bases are TGCGCCAGCAGCGCGACAGGCTCTTGGGCCAACGTCCTGACTTTC.